The T cell receptor beta chain under discussion was sequenced for a study of blood T cell repertoires in COVID-19. As for the study in general: PBMCs, B-cell-depleted T cells, or T cells provided the cDNA or gDNA that made up the material.

How the authors handled the data: How many nucleated cells were present was estimated from reference gene primer amplification. TCRdb's copy holds only in-frame clones and misses some; the assay was immunoSEQ multiplex PCR. The DNA was the basis for D and trimming; V, J and clone size are from that table. The table records about 50,000 clones, about 80% of them present only once. Sequencing used peripheral blood. The TCR comes from a man in his 60s with acute or convalescent COVID-19.

The CDR3 nucleotides are TGTGCCAGCAGCCAGAACAGGGTTGGCTACACCTTC. This codes for CASSQNRVGYTF. The V and J genes are TRBV7-2 and TRBJ1-2; perhaps TRBD1 as D (6 bases). Germline CDR1 and CDR2: SGHTA and FQGNSA. The CDR3 runs to 12 residues. The V gene lost 5 bases and the J gene lost 7 bases, with 11 bases spanning the gap. Filled out from reference TRBV7-2 and TRBJ1-2, the complete variable domain reads GAGVSQSPSNKVTEKGKDVELRCDPISGHTALYWYRQSLGQGLEFLIYFQGNSAPDKSGLPSDRFSAERTGGSVSTLTIQRTQQEDSAVYLCASSQNRVGYTFGSGTRLTVV.